This TCR beta chain was identified during a study of monozygotic twins with inflammatory bowel disease. Regarding the study as a whole: Repertoires of patients may have been made more variable by differing immunosuppressive treatments.

The germline V gene has CDR1 SNHLY and CDR2 FYNNEI. The CDR3 runs to 14 residues. For each CDR3 protein, TCRdb gives one entry from its re-call of the 5' RACE reads, without DNA. The data include about 160,000 distinct CDR3 sequences; the top ten clones carry approximately 3%. In the case of this clonotype: Its antigen is unidentified.

Sequencing input: blood. The chain carries TRBV2 and TRBJ2-7; TCRdb names TRBD2, which stays unverified in the absence of DNA. The sequence derives from a human donor with ulcerative colitis or Crohn's disease, or a healthy co-twin of an affected twin (not recorded which). The CDR3 here is CASSEGLATYEQYF.